Listed here are 23 T cell receptor beta chains from one sample, sequenced in a study of shared clonotypes between healthy human individuals (dated by TCRdb to 2020 to 2021). CD8 naive samples were obtained by positive selection for CCR7 among CD45RO-negative cells, yielding a CD45RA+CCR7+ population from which TemRA cells were excluded. Library preparation used the immunoSEQ multiplex PCR assay. The immuneACCESS repertoire file appears here via TCRdb, limited to in-frame rearrangements. These files lack a portion of the clones; in checked studies, under half of the deficit traces to unresolved V genes, and the cause of the others is not known. Here the sample has about 2 million clones; approximately 94% occur a single time. The ten largest clones take up roughly 1.1% of the sample. Sequenced material: naive CD8+ T cells sorted from blood. This sample's cell subset or site label indicates: CD45RA+CCR7+. Receptors originate from a man between 18 and 29 years old in good health.

The rearrangement joins TRBV7-9 to TRBJ1-1; D is ambiguous. This CDR3 spans 14 amino acids. Germline values: CDR1 SEHNR, CDR2 FQNEAQ (reference sequence). Trimming left V 6 bases short and J 3 bases short, with 14 bases between. CDR3 region: CASSTPQDHTEAFF. CDR3 coding DNA: TGTGCCAGCAGTACACCTCAAGACCACACTGAAGCTTTCTTT.

The genes are TRBV6-5 and TRBJ1-2, with D perhaps TRBD1 (6 bases). The CDR3 has 13 amino acids. V was cut by 6 bases and J by 2 bases, with 10 bases left in between. Germline assignment: CDR1 MNHEY and CDR2 SVGAGI. CDR3 nucleotides: TGTGCCAGCAGGCAAAGGGGGAACTATGGCTACACCTTC. This gives the protein CASRQRGNYGYTF.

This chain connects TRBV27 to TRBJ1-2; D unresolved. Germline V gene data show CDR1 as MNHEY and CDR2 as SMNVEV (reference sequence). CDR3 length equals 14 residues. Trimming removed 3 bases at V and 4 bases at J, with 12 bases between. The CDR3 loop reads CASSFGPEGYGYTF. In DNA, the CDR3 is TGTGCCAGCAGTTTCGGACCGGAGGGCTATGGCTACACCTTC.

The chain links TRBV7-9 to TRBJ1-1; 8 positions agree with TRBD1. The CDR3 is 16 amino acids. V was pared by 5 bases and J by 4 bases, with 12 bases of the junction left unmatched. The germline gives CDR1 SEHNR, CDR2 FQNEAQ (reference sequence). In DNA form, the CDR3 reads TGTGCCAGCAGCCCGGGGCAGGGGGCAGTTACCACTGAAGCTTTCTTT. This encodes CASSPGQGAVTTEAFF. The full variable domain, rest sourced from reference TRBV7-9 and TRBJ1-1, is DTGVSQNPRHKITKRGQNVTFRCDPISEHNRLYWYRQTLGQGPEFLTYFQNEAQLEKSRLLSDRFSAERPKGSFSTLEIQRTEQGDSAMYLCASSPGQGAVTTEAFFGQGTRLTVV.

This rearrangement joins TRBV10-3 to TRBJ2-7; 12 bases fit TRBD2. Losses at the gene ends were 2 bases for V and 0 bases for J; bases not matched to a gene: 8. This CDR3 comprises 18 residues. Germline CDR1 and CDR2: ENHRY and SYGVKD. The chain's CDR3 is CAISEIASGRGSSYEQYF. The CDR3 coding sequence is TGTGCCATCAGTGAGATTGCTAGCGGGAGGGGGAGCTCCTACGAGCAGTACTTC.

This chain joins TRBV6-5 and TRBJ2-3; TRBD2 matches at 7 bases. The CDR3 consists of 15 residues. V was clipped by 6 bases and J by 4 bases; unmatched bases: 10. Germline V gene data show CDR1 as MNHEY and CDR2 as SVGAGI. The CDR3 DNA reads TGTGCCAGCAGCACTGGGAGGGGCGGGCCAGATACGCAGTATTTT. Encoded protein: CASSTGRGGPDTQYF.

V gene TRBV30 combines with J gene TRBJ1-6, with TRBD1 matching 9 bases. With 2 bases clipped from V and 8 bases from J, the junction kept 4 bases outside the gene matches. Germline V gene lookup returns CDR1 GTSNPN and CDR2 SVGIG (reference sequence). CDR3 size: 14 residues. The CDR3 sequence is CAWSTGQGYSPLHF. The CDR3 DNA reads as TGTGCCTGGAGTACCGGACAGGGGTATTCACCCCTCCACTTT.

To note about this clone: Other DNA sequences within the sample encode an identical CDR3. The chain uses TRBV7-9 and TRBJ2-7; 9 bases are shared with TRBD1. The length of the CDR3 is 15 residues. The germline V gene has CDR1 SEHNR and CDR2 FQNEAQ (reference sequence). V lost 4 bases and J lost 3; bases outside the gene matches: 7. The CDR3 protein is CASSSGQGTNYEQYF. Here the CDR3 DNA reads TGTGCCAGCAGCTCCGGACAGGGGACGAACTACGAGCAGTACTTC. Together with reference TRBV7-9 and TRBJ2-7, the CDR3 gives the full variable domain: DTGVSQNPRHKITKRGQNVTFRCDPISEHNRLYWYRQTLGQGPEFLTYFQNEAQLEKSRLLSDRFSAERPKGSFSTLEIQRTEQGDSAMYLCASSSGQGTNYEQYFGPGTRLTVT.

Here the CDR3 DNA reads TGCGCCAGCAGCCAATCAGACAGGGAGCTCTACGAGCAGTACTTC. Its protein product is CASSQSDRELYEQYF. The chain has TRBV4-1 and TRBJ2-7; 7 positions agree with TRBD1. Trimming at V came to 2 bases and at J to 3 bases, leaving 7 bases not matched to a gene. The CDR3 totals 15 residues. Germline lookup yields CDR1 MGHRA and CDR2 YSYEKL.

This clone turned up a few times. CDR3 DNA sequence: TGTGCCAGCAGCGGCGGAGCCGAGGGGCAGCCCCAGCATTTT. This encodes CASSGGAEGQPQHF. V usage is TRBV9 and J usage is TRBJ1-5, with D maybe TRBD1 (5 bases). V shed 3 bases and J shed 7 bases, with 14 bases lying between them. From germline, CDR1 is SGDLS and CDR2 YYNGEE. The length of the CDR3 is 14 residues. Drawing the rest from reference TRBV9 and TRBJ1-5, the complete variable domain is DSGVTQTPKHLITATGQRVTLRCSPRSGDLSVYWYQQSLDQGLQFLIQYYNGEERAKGNILERFSAQQFPDLHSELNLSSLELGDSALYFCASSGGAEGQPQHFGDGTRLSIL.

V and J are TRBV7-9 and TRBJ1-5; TRBD1 is a possible D gene (5 bases). From germline, CDR1 is SEHNR and CDR2 FQNEAQ (reference sequence). With 5 bases removed from V and 3 bases from J, the gap between germline ends came to 17 bases. This CDR3 comprises 16 residues. The CDR3 DNA follows: TGTGCCAGCAGCCCGCAAACAGGCACACCCAATCAGCCCCAGCATTTT. As protein: CASSPQTGTPNQPQHF.

The CDR3 is CASSEATDSSYEQYF. The CDR3 bases are TGCGCCAGCAGTGAGGCGACGGACAGCTCCTACGAGCAGTACTTC. The chain has TRBV10-1 and TRBJ2-7; D is perhaps TRBD1 (6 bases). Trimming pared 2 bases from V and 0 bases from J, leaving 11 bases between. The CDR3 sequence is 15 residues long. Germline assignment: CDR1 WNHNN and CDR2 SYGVQD (reference sequence).

The chain employs TRBV5-4 and TRBJ2-5; 12 bases align to TRBD2. The length of the CDR3 is 17 residues. Trimming at V came to 5 bases and at J to 0 bases, leaving 8 bases not matched to a gene. CDR1 and CDR2 from the germline V gene are SGHNT and YYREEE (reference sequence). The CDR3 DNA sequence: TGTGCCAGCAGTCTAGCGGGAGGGCTTGGGGACCAAGAGACCCAGTACTTC. This translates into CASSLAGGLGDQETQYF.

The rearrangement joins TRBV9 to TRBJ2-7, with 8 bases fitting TRBD1. After removal of 3 bases from V and 7 bases from J, the junction contained 12 bases not matched to a gene. This CDR3 is 15 amino acids long. Germline CDR1 SGDLS, CDR2 YYNGEE. The CDR3 nucleotides read TGTGCCAGCAGCGCCGGGACAGGAGCCCTTCAAGAGCAGTACTTC. The encoded protein is CASSAGTGALQEQYF.

This clone was recorded only once. The genes are TRBV2 and TRBJ2-7; weak D call: TRBD2 (6 bases). This CDR3 is built from 13 residues. V lost 8 bases to trimming and J lost 0 bases, with 11 bases between them. CDR1 and CDR2 from the germline V gene are SNHLY and FYNNEI. The chain's CDR3 is CASVGAGSYEQYF. CDR3 DNA sequence: TGTGCCAGCGTTGGAGCGGGCTCCTACGAGCAGTACTTC. Full variable domain (remainder filled in from reference TRBV2 and TRBJ2-7): EPEVTQTPSHQVTQMGQEVILRCVPISNHLYFYWYRQILGQKVEFLVSFYNNEISEKSEIFDDQFSVERPDGSNFTLKIRSTKLEDSAMYFCASVGAGSYEQYFGPGTRLTVT.

As to this clone: Other DNA sequences of this sample code for an identical CDR3. The chain couples TRBV6-5 to TRBJ1-1, with 9 nucleotides matching TRBD1. The ends lost 0 bases at V and 4 bases at J; junction bases unmatched: 3. In germline, CDR1 is MNHEY, CDR2 SVGAGI. CDR3 length equals 15 residues. In nucleotides, the CDR3 is TGTGCCAGCAGTTACTCCGGGACAGGGAGCACTGAAGCTTTCTTT. Translated: CASSYSGTGSTEAFF.

The chain uses TRBV9 and TRBJ1-3; no definite D call. The germline gives CDR1 SGDLS, CDR2 YYNGEE. Trimming stripped 0 bases from V and 4 bases from J, with 14 bases between. The CDR3 contains 16 residues. CDR3 DNA sequence: TGTGCCAGCAGCGTAGCTACGGAAGGGCTCGGAAACACCATATATTTT. This sequence encodes CASSVATEGLGNTIYF.

The rearrangement joins TRBV5-1 to TRBJ2-5; 7 nucleotides line up with TRBD1. This CDR3 is 13 amino acids long. Germline lookup yields CDR1 SGHRS and CDR2 YFSETQ. With V trimmed by 7 bases and J by 0 bases, 3 bases remained unmatched. Here the CDR3 reads CASSQGYQETQYF. The CDR3 nucleotides read TGCGCCAGCTCACAGGGGTACCAAGAGACCCAGTACTTC.

Notes on this clone: This specimen includes other DNA sequences encoding the same CDR3. This chain links TRBV5-1 with TRBJ2-1; D perhaps matches TRBD2 (6 bases). Per the germline V gene, CDR1 is SGHRS and CDR2 is YFSETQ. V was shortened by 0 bases and J by 1 base, with 8 bases between the two germline ends. This CDR3 has 15 amino acids. CDR3 amino acids: CASSLEGGSYNEQFF. The DNA of the CDR3 is TGCGCCAGCAGCTTGGAGGGAGGATCCTACAATGAGCAGTTCTTC.

The V call is TRBV15, the J call TRBJ2-5, with TRBD1 identical over 7 bases. V was clipped by 6 bases and J by 5 bases; unmatched bases: 12. The germline V gene encodes CDR1 LNHNV and CDR2 YYDKDF (reference sequence). CDR3 size: 15 residues. In nucleotides, the CDR3 is TGTGCCACCAGTAATAGGTCAGGGGGATTGGAGACCCAGTACTTC. Protein product: CATSNRSGGLETQYF.

V gene TRBV7-6 combines with J gene TRBJ2-6; no clear D. The CDR3 length is 13 residues. Germline V CDR1 and CDR2: SGHVS, FNYEAQ. Trimming pared 3 bases from V and 3 bases from J, leaving 3 bases between. In DNA, the CDR3 is TGTGCCAGCAGCTTCGGTGGGGCCAACGTCCTGACTTTC. Translating gives CASSFGGANVLTF.

This clone has a single count. The chain links TRBV4-3 to TRBJ2-7; possible D gene TRBD2, 5 bases. Germline values: CDR1 LGHNA, CDR2 YSLEER. Trimming took 0 bases from V and 3 from J, leaving 18 bases between them. This CDR3 has 17 amino acids. The CDR3 protein is CASSQDRTGEGFYEQYF. In nucleotides, the CDR3 is TGCGCCAGCAGCCAAGATCGCACCGGCGAGGGTTTCTACGAGCAGTACTTC.

The V call is TRBV10-3, the J call TRBJ1-1, with 7 bases matching TRBD1. The J segment lost 7 bases and the V segment lost 1 base, leaving 6 bases of the junction unmatched. The germline CDR1 and CDR2 sequences are ENHRY and SYGVKD. The CDR3 loop spans 14 amino acids. CDR3 region: CAISELWTGVEAFF. The CDR3 DNA reads TGTGCCATCAGTGAGTTATGGACAGGCGTTGAAGCTTTCTTT.